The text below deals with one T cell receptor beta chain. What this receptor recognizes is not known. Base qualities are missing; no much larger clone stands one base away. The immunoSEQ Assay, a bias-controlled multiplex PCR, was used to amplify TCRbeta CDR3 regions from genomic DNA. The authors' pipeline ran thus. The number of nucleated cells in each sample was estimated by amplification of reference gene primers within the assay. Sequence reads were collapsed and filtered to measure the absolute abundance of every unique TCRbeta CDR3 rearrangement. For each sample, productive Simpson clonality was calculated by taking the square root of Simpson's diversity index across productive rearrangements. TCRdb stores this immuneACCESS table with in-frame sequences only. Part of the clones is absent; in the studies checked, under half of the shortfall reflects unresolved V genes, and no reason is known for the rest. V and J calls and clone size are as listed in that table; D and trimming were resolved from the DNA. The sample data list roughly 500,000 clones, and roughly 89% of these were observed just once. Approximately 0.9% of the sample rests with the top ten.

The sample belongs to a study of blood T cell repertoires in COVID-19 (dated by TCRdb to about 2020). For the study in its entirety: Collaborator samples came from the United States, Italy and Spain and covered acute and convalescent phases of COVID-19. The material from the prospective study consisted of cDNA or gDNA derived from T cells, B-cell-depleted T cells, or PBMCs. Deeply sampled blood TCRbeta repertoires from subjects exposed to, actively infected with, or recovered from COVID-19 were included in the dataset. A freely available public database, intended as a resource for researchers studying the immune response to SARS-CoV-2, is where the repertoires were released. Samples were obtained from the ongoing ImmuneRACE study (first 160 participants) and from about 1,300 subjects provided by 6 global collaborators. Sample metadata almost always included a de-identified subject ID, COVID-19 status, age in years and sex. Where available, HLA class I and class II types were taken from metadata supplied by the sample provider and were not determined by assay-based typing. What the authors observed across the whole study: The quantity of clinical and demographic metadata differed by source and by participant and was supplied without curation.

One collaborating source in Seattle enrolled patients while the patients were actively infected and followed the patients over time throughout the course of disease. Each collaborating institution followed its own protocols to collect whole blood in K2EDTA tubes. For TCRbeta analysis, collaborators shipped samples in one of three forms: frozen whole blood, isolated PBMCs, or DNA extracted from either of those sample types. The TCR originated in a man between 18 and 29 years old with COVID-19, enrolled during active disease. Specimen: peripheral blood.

In nucleotides, the sequence is TGTGCCAGCTCACAAGGGGATTCTGGCTACACCTTC. This sequence encodes CASSQGDSGYTF. The chain was built from TRBV18 and TRBJ1-2; D gene: possibly TRBD1, on 5 matching bases. V sheds 4 bases and J sheds 7 bases, leaving 10 bases between their ends. As encoded in the germline V gene, CDR1 is KGHSH while CDR2 is LQKENI. Spanning cysteine to phenylalanine, the CDR3 consists of 12 amino acids. Only the CDR3 part of the read is kept: 36 bases, read in frame from the first base.